A selection of T cell receptor beta chains follows, all from one sample in a study of shared clonotypes between healthy human individuals. This table comes from immunoSEQ multiplex PCR, and its TCRdb copy is limited to in-frame clones, with some not included. Here the sample spans 1,500,000 or so clones, 97% to 99% being singletons. Sample: naive CD4+ T cells sorted from blood. Every receptor here comes from a man aged 25-45 years in good health. Both conserved end residues are part of each CDR3. The D gene is left open where the match is weak. Expanded clones get a size class; other rows say once, few or many, or leave the size out.

J | V | D | size | CDR3 | DNA
TRBJ1-5 | TRBV15 | - | - | CATSRVGTPQQNQPQHF | TGTGCCACCAGCAGAGTGGGGACCCCACAGCAGAATCAGCCCCAGCATTTT
TRBJ1-1 | TRBV28 | - | - | CASSRVGEETEAFF | TGTGCCAGCTCAAGAGTGGGGGAGGAAACTGAAGCTTTCTTT
TRBJ1-1 | TRBV2 | - | - | CASTPIKGEAFF | TGTGCCAGCACGCCCATAAAGGGTGAAGCTTTCTTT
TRBJ2-2 | TRBV5-1 | - | - | CASSSGRGTNTGELFF | TGCGCCAGCAGCTCCGGCCGGGGGACGAACACCGGGGAGCTGTTTTTT
TRBJ2-7 | TRBV11-2 | TRBD1 | - | CASSLRTGQNEQYF | TGTGCCAGCAGCCTGCGGACAGGTCAGAACGAGCAGTACTTC
TRBJ2-1 | TRBV4-1 | TRBD1 | - | CASSQTGGYNEQFF | TGCGCCAGCAGCCAAACAGGGGGGTACAATGAGCAGTTCTTC
TRBJ2-4 | TRBV5-4 | - | once | CASSPGGPRSHLIQYF | TGTGCCAGCTCACCCGGGGGCCCACGAAGCCACCTAATTCAGTACTTC
TRBJ1-5 | TRBV28 | - | - | CASSLLEGGQPQHF | TGTGCCAGCAGTTTATTAGAAGGGGGACAGCCCCAGCATTTT
TRBJ2-7 | TRBV7-2 | - | - | CASSPGLRDSYEQYF | TGTGCCAGCAGCCCAGGTCTGCGGGACTCCTACGAGCAGTACTTC
TRBJ2-7 | TRBV15 | TRBD1 | - | CATSRNPGQGATYEQYF | TGTGCCACCAGCAGAAACCCGGGACAGGGGGCTACCTACGAGCAGTACTTC
TRBJ2-7 | TRBV19 | - | - | CASSSGARIGSSYEQYF | TGTGCCAGTTCCTCTGGCGCCCGCATAGGGAGCTCCTACGAGCAGTACTTC
TRBJ2-1 | TRBV29-1 | - | once | CSVGVTLTYNEQFF | TGCAGCGTTGGGGTGACTTTAACCTACAATGAGCAGTTCTTC
TRBJ2-2 | TRBV11-2 | TRBD2 | - | CASSLALAGGVRELFF | TGTGCCAGCAGCTTAGCCCTAGCGGGGGGGGTCCGGGAGCTGTTTTTT
TRBJ1-2 | TRBV6-5 | TRBD1 | - | CASRLTGTGYGYTF | TGTGCCAGCAGACTCACCGGGACAGGGTATGGCTACACCTTC
TRBJ2-5 | TRBV28 | - | - | CASSVKASRAQYF | TGTGCCAGCAGTGTCAAAGCTTCCCGGGCCCAGTACTTC
TRBJ1-2 | TRBV19 | TRBD1 | - | CASSSSPGQDTGYTF | TGTGCCAGTAGTTCTTCACCTGGACAGGACACTGGCTACACCTTC
TRBJ2-2 | TRBV15 | - | - | CATSRGQNTGELFF | TGTGCCACCAGCAGAGGACAAAACACCGGGGAGCTGTTTTTT
TRBJ2-2 | TRBV30 | - | - | CAWTGVNTGELFF | TGTGCCTGGACCGGGGTTAACACCGGGGAGCTGTTTTTT
TRBJ1-4 | TRBV5-5 | TRBD1 | - | CASSFRGRDRGYEKLFF | TGTGCCAGCAGCTTTCGGGGTAGGGACAGGGGATATGAAAAACTGTTTTTT
TRBJ2-5 | TRBV18 | TRBD1 | - | CASSRTGLALETQYF | TGTGCCAGCTCGCGGACAGGGTTGGCTCTAGAGACCCAGTACTTC
TRBJ1-1 | TRBV25-1 | TRBD1 | - | CASSGHRGSSAFF | TGTGCCAGCAGTGGTCACAGGGGGAGTTCGGCTTTCTTT
TRBJ1-2 | TRBV25-1 | - | - | CASSARDRNYGYTF | TGTGCCAGCAGTGCCCGGGACCGTAACTATGGCTACACCTTC